This TCR beta chain originates from a study of multiple sclerosis patients with progressive multifocal leukoencephalopathy. Study outcomes and limitations: No common TRBV or TRBJ usage or pairing appeared at PML.

Stated time point: around 12 months of natalizumab therapy. All patients had prior interferon beta, and all PML patients were female. T1 and T2 blood were collected at 6 and 12 months of natalizumab. This CDR3 is built from 13 residues. The V gene end was trimmed by 4 bases and the J gene end by 4 bases; junction bases not matched to a gene: 0. Looked up from germline, CDR1 is KGHSH and CDR2 is LQKENI. About this clone itself: Its specificity is unknown.

TCRdb keeps only in-frame clones here, not all; method: immunoSEQ multiplex PCR. The sample lists around 27,000 clones, 90% seen once, with 1.3% in the top ten. The gene calls are TRBV18 and TRBJ1-5; 8 nucleotides align to TRBD1. This clonotype was sampled from a human donor with multiple sclerosis. The starting material was PBMCs, obtained from a patient treated with natalizumab. CDR3 coding DNA: TGTGCCAGCTCACGACAGGGGAATCAGCCCCAGCATTTT. This sequence encodes CASSRQGNQPQHF.